This TCR beta chain was captured in a study of response to subunit inactivated influenza vaccine. Regarding the study as a whole: There was a suggestion from the authors that each seasonal influenza vaccination recruits few new T cells.

MiXCR, run by TCRdb on the RT-PCR reads, gives a single entry per CDR3 protein. The sample carries roughly 460,000 distinct CDR3 sequences, 10% to 11% recorded once. Concerning this clonotype itself: Its antigen is undetermined.

The CDR3 has 14 amino acids. V lost 1 base and J lost 6, with 9 bases in between. Germline-derived CDR1 and CDR2 are SGHAT and FQNNGV. This sample comprised PBMCs from blood, obtained about 40 days after vaccination. The receptor was isolated from a man aged 45-60 years who received an inactivated influenza vaccine. The V gene is TRBV11-2, the J gene TRBJ2-2; maybe TRBD2 (5 bases). The CDR3 nucleotides read TGTGCCAGCAGCTTAGGAGGGTACGCCGGGGAGCTGTTTTTT. Translation: CASSLGGYAGELFF.